The clone carrying this T cell receptor beta chain was recorded once. Its specificity is unknown. The CDR3 length is 17 residues. CDR1 and CDR2 (germline): LNHDA, SQIVND (reference sequence). V shed 3 bases, J shed 1 base, and the junction held 5 bases outside the gene matches. This entry belongs to a study of T cell responses to AZD1222 COVID-19 vaccine. Study-level points and caveats: Targets within unmutated variant regions were reportedly found for nearly half of spike-specific TCRs. Samples come after the peak T cell response, not at day 14. Donors, mostly white British, included more females; clonal diversity was possibly underestimated.

Only in-frame clones appear in the TCRdb table, and some are missing; sequencing was by immunoSEQ multiplex PCR. Among 83,000 or so clones, around nine tenths were seen once, and the ten largest hold about 7.1%. Specimen: peripheral blood, collected 28 days after the second AZD1222 dose. The rearrangement uses TRBV19 and TRBJ2-2; 10 positions match TRBD2. The sequence derives from an adult who received the AZD1222 COVID-19 vaccine. CDR3 amino acids: CASSILRTSGNTGELFF. The DNA for the CDR3 is TGTGCCAGTAGTATTTTGAGGACTAGCGGGAACACCGGGGAGCTGTTTTTT.